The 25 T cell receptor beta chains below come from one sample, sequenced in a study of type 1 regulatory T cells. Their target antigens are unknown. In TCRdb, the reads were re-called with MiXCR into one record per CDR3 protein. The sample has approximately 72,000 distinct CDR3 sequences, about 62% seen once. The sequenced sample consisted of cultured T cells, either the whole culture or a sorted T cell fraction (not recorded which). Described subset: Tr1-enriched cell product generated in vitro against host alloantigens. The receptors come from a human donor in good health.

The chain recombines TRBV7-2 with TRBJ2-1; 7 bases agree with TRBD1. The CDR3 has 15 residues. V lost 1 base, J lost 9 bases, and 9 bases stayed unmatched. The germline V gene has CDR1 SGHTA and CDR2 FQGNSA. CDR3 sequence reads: CASSLVTGVSAEQFF. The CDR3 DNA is TGTGCCAGCAGCTTAGTAACAGGGGTATCTGCTGAGCAGTTCTTC.

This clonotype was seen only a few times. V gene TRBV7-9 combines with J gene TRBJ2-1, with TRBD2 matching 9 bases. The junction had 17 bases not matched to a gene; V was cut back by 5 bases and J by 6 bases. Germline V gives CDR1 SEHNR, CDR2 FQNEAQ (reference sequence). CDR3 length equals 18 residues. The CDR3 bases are TGTGCCAGCAGCCCATCCACCCTCGGAGCGGGAGGCTTCAATGAGCAGTTCTTC. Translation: CASSPSTLGAGGFNEQFF.

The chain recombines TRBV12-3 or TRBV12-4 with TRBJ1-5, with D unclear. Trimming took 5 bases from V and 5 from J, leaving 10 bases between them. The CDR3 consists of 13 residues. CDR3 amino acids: CASSPRGDQPQHF. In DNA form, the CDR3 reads TGTGCCAGCAGTCCTCGGGGTGATCAGCCCCAGCATTTT.

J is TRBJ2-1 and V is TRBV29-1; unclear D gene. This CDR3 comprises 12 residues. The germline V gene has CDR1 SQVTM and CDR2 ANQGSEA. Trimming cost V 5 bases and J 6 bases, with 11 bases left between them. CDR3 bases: TGCAGCGTTCTCGACCTGATCAATGAGCAGTTCTTC. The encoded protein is CSVLDLINEQFF.

The CDR3, as DNA: TGTGCCAGCAGCTTAGATCCGGCGGGCAGGTTGGGGTTCTTC. Translating gives CASSLDPAGRLGFF. The chain combines TRBV7-2 with TRBJ2-1, with TRBD2 as a possible D gene (5 bases). V was cut by 1 base and J by 15 bases, with 19 bases left in between. The CDR3 has 14 amino acids. In germline, CDR1 is SGHTA, CDR2 FQGNSA.

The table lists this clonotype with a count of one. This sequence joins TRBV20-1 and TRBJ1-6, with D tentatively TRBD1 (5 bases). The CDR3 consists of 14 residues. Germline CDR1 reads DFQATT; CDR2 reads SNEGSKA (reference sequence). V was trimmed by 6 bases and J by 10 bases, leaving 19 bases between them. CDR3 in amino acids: CSAFRGTQGSPLHF. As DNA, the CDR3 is TGCAGTGCGTTCCGCGGGACCCAGGGATCACCCCTCCACTTT.

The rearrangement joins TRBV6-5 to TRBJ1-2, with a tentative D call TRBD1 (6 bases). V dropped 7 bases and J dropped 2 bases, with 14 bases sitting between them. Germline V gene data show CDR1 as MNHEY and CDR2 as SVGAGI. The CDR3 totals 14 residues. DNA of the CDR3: TGTGCCAGCAACTCGCTCAGGGGAAACTATGGCTACACCTTC. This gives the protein CASNSLRGNYGYTF.

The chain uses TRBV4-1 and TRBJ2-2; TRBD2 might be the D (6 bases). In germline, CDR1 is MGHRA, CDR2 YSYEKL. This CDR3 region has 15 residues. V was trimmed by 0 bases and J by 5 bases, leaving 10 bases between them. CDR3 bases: TGCGCCAGCAGCCAAGAAGGAGGGATGACCGGGGAGCTGTTTTTT. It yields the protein CASSQEGGMTGELFF.

CDR3 amino acids: CSARDPSGSYNEQFF. CDR3 in DNA: TGCAGTGCTAGAGATCCTAGCGGTTCCTACAATGAGCAGTTCTTC. The genes are TRBV20-1 and TRBJ2-1, with 7 bases fitting TRBD2. The CDR3 has 15 residues. After removal of 0 bases from V and 1 base from J, the junction contained 3 bases not matched to a gene. Germline assignment: CDR1 DFQATT and CDR2 SNEGSKA (reference sequence).

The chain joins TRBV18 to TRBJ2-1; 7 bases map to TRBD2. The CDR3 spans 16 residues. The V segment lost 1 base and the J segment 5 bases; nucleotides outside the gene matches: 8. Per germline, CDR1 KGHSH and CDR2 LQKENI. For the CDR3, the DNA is TGTGCCAGCTCACCACGCCCTAGCGGAGATAACAATGAGCAGTTCTTC. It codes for CASSPRPSGDNNEQFF.

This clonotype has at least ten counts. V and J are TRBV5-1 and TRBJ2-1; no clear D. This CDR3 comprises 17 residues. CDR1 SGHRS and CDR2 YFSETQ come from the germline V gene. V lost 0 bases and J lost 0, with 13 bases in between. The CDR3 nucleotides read TGCGCCAGCAGCTTGGCCGTACCATTAAGCTCCTACAATGAGCAGTTCTTC. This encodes CASSLAVPLSSYNEQFF.

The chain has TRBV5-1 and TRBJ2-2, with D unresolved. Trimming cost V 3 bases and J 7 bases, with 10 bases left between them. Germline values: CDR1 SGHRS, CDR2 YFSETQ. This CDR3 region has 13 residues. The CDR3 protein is CASSSQPYGELFF. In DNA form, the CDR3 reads TGCGCCAGCAGCTCGCAGCCTTACGGGGAGCTGTTTTTT.

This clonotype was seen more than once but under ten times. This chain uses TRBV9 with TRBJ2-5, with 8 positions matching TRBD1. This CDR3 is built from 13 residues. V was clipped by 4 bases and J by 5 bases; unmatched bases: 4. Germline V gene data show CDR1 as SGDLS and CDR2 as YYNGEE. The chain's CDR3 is CASSQGAGETQYF. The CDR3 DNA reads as TGTGCCAGCAGCCAGGGGGCTGGGGAGACCCAGTACTTC.

The CDR3 coding sequence is TGTGCCTGGAGCGTCAGCCTAGCGGGAGTGTCTAGTGAGCAGTTCTTC. Translation: CAWSVSLAGVSSEQFF. The V and J genes are TRBV30 and TRBJ2-1, with 10 bases that match TRBD2. The CDR3 is made up of 16 amino acids. Germline CDR1 is GTSNPN and CDR2 is SVGIG (reference sequence). After removal of 3 bases from V and 9 bases from J, the junction contained 14 bases not matched to a gene.

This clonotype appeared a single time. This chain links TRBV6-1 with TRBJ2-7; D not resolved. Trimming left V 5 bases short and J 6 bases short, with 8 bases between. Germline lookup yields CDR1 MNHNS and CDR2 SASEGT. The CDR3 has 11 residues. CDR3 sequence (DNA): TGTGCCAGCAGTTTCGGATCCGAGCAGTACTTC. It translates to CASSFGSEQYF.

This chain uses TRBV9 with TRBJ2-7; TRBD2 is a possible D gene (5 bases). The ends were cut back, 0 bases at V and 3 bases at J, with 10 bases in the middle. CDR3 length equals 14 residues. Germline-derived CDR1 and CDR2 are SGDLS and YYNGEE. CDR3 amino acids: CASSVASGSYEQYF. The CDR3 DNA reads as TGTGCCAGCAGCGTAGCTTCGGGGAGCTACGAGCAGTACTTC. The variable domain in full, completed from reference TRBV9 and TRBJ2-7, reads DSGVTQTPKHLITATGQRVTLRCSPRSGDLSVYWYQQSLDQGLQFLIQYYNGEERAKGNILERFSAQQFPDLHSELNLSSLELGDSALYFCASSVASGSYEQYFGPGTRLTVT.

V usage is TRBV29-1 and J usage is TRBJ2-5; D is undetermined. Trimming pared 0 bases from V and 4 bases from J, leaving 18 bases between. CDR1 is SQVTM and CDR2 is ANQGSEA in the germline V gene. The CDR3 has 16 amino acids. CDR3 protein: CSVEDVSVLSRETQYF. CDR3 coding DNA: TGCAGCGTTGAAGATGTATCTGTATTAAGCCGAGAGACCCAGTACTTC.

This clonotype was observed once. The CDR3 DNA sequence: TGTGCCAGCAGTGAAATGACAGGACCTAACTATGGCTACACCTTC. This translates into CASSEMTGPNYGYTF. The V and J genes are TRBV6-1 and TRBJ1-2; D possibly corresponds to TRBD1 (6 bases). From germline, CDR1 is MNHNS and CDR2 SASEGT. CDR3 length equals 15 residues. Between the trimmed V and J ends, which lost 2 bases and 0 bases, there was a span of 10 bases.

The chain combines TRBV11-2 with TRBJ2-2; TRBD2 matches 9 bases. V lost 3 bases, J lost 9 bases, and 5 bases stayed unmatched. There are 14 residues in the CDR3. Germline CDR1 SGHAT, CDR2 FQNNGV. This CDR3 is CASSFGLASRELFF. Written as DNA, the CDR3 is TGTGCCAGCAGCTTCGGACTAGCGTCCCGGGAGCTGTTTTTT.

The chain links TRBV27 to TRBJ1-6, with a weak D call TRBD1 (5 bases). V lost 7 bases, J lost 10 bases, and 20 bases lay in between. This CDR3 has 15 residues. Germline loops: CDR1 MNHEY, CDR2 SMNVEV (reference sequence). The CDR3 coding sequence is TGTGCCAGCACCCCGCGGTCAGGGAAGTACTCACCCCTCCACTTT. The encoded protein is CASTPRSGKYSPLHF.

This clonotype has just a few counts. The DNA for the CDR3 is TGTGCCAGCAGCTTACTGGCGGGAGCGACAGATACGCAGTATTTT. Translation: CASSLLAGATDTQYF. V gene TRBV7-2 combines with J gene TRBJ2-3, with 7 bases matching TRBD2. Per the germline V gene, CDR1 is SGHTA and CDR2 is FQGNSA. This CDR3 is 15 amino acids long. V shed 2 bases, J shed 3 bases, and the junction held 5 bases outside the gene matches.

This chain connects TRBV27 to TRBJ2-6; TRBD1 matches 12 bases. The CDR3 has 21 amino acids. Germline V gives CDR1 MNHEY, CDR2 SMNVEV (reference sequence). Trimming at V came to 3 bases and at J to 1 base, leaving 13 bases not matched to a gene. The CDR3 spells CASSLRGTGGAFVSGANVLTF. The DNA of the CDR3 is TGTGCCAGCAGTTTGAGAGGGACAGGGGGCGCATTTGTATCTGGGGCCAACGTCCTGACTTTC.

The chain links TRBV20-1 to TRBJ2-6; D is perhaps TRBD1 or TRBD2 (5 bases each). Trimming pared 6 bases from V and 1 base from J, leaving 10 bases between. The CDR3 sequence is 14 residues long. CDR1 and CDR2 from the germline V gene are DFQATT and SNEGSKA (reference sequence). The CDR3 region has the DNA TGCAGTGCCGGGGACCGTTCTGGGGCCAACGTCCTGACTTTC. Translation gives CSAGDRSGANVLTF.

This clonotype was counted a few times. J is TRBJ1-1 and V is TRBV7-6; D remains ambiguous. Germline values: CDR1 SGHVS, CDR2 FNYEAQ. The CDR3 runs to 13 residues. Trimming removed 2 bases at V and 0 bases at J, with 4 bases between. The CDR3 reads CASSLSMNTEAFF. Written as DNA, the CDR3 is TGTGCCAGCAGCTTATCGATGAACACTGAAGCTTTCTTT.

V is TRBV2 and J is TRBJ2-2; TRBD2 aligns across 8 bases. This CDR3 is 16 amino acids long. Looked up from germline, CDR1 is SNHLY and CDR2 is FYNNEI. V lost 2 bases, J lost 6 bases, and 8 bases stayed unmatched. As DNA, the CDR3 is TGTGCCAGCAGTGAAATTGAAGCGGGAGTATCCGGGGAGCTGTTTTTT. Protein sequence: CASSEIEAGVSGELFF.